A single sample is the source of the 14 T cell receptor beta chains below, sequenced in a study of T-cell reconstitution after alpha-beta-depleted transplantation in children. Preparing the TCRbeta library involved the use of unique molecular identifiers. TCRdb reprocessed the PCR reads with MiXCR, giving one entry per CDR3 protein. The sample lists about 600,000 distinct CDR3 sequences, approximately 10% occurring once. The sequencing here drew on PBMCs from the stem cell graft donor, taken from the stem cell graft. These receptors came from a human donor who donated a stem cell graft to a child with acute myeloid leukemia.

This clonotype appeared a few times. V and J are TRBV6-5 and TRBJ2-1; 7 bases are shared with TRBD2. This CDR3 comprises 14 residues. V lost 8 bases to trimming and J lost 7 bases; unmatched junction nucleotides: 11. From germline, CDR1 is MNHEY and CDR2 SVGAGI. This CDR3 is CASLSGTTVNEQFF. The CDR3 nucleotides are TGTGCCAGCCTATCCGGGACTACGGTTAATGAGCAGTTCTTC.

This clonotype was seen many times. The gene calls are TRBV6-5 and TRBJ1-1; D unclear. The CDR3 runs to 13 residues. The germline V and J ends were trimmed by 4 bases and 0 bases, with 6 bases remaining between them. The V gene's germline CDR1 is MNHEY and CDR2 SVGAGI. CDR3 residues: CASSFDVNTEAFF. The CDR3 nucleotides are TGTGCCAGCAGTTTCGACGTGAACACTGAAGCTTTCTTT.

In its sample, this clonotype was seen many times. V gene TRBV9 combines with J gene TRBJ2-7; 10 bases align to TRBD1. Germline lookup yields CDR1 SGDLS and CDR2 YYNGEE. The ends lost 0 bases at V and 6 bases at J; junction bases unmatched: 0. This CDR3 has 13 amino acids. As DNA, the CDR3 is TGTGCCAGCAGCGTAGGGACAGGGGGCGAGCAGTACTTC. Amino acids: CASSVGTGGEQYF.

This chain joins TRBV5-1 and TRBJ2-4; D gene unclear. The V end lost 7 bases, the J end lost 0 bases, and 17 bases lay between the germline ends. The CDR3 is made up of 16 amino acids. Germline V CDR1 and CDR2: SGHRS, YFSETQ. The DNA for the CDR3 is TGCGCCAGCTATCCGTCACCTTCACTAGCCAAAAACATTCAGTACTTC. Its protein is CASYPSPSLAKNIQYF.

This clonotype came up a few times. This chain joins TRBV28 and TRBJ2-4; no firm D call. Germline V gene data show CDR1 as MDHEN and CDR2 as SYDVKM. The germline V and J ends were trimmed by 6 bases and 8 bases, with 14 bases remaining between them. The CDR3 covers 13 residues. The CDR3 protein is CASSRPLGHIQYF. The DNA for the CDR3 is TGTGCCAGCAGCCGTCCCCTAGGACACATTCAGTACTTC.

The chain recombines TRBV10-3 with TRBJ2-1; D possibly matches TRBD1 or TRBD2 (5 bases each). The germline V and J ends were trimmed by 3 bases and 6 bases, with 12 bases remaining between them. CDR1 is ENHRY, CDR2 SYGVKD, per germline. The CDR3 consists of 14 residues. CDR3 region: CAISDGGSGNEQFF. Written as DNA, the CDR3 is TGTGCCATCAGTGATGGGGGTTCCGGCAATGAGCAGTTCTTC.

The gene calls are TRBV20-1 and TRBJ2-7, with 8 bases aligning to TRBD2. J was trimmed by 3 bases and V by 3 bases; bases with no gene match: 7. The CDR3 runs to 14 residues. Germline CDR1 is DFQATT and CDR2 is SNEGSKA (reference sequence). The CDR3 sequence is CSASSAAGVYEQYF. The DNA of the CDR3 is TGCAGTGCTAGTTCGGCAGCGGGAGTCTACGAGCAGTACTTC.

This clonotype was counted ten times or more. At one end the junction does not follow the germline gene, possibly because of a read error. The CDR3: CSVEGGDTQYF. CDR3 nucleotides: TGCAGCGTGGAAGGCGGCGATACGCAGTATTTT. V usage is TRBV29-1 and J usage is TRBJ2-3; D not certain. The germline V gene encodes CDR1 SQVTM and CDR2 ANQGSEA. This CDR3 region has 11 residues.

This clonotype was observed once. The chain has TRBV15 and TRBJ1-2; no clear D. Trimming pared 1 base from V and 5 bases from J, leaving 8 bases between. Germline CDR1 reads LNHNV; CDR2 reads YYDKDF (reference sequence). The CDR3 consists of 13 residues. Written as DNA, the CDR3 is TGTGCCACCAGCAGAGTAGGACGATATGGCTACACCTTC. This gives the protein CATSRVGRYGYTF. The full variable domain, rest sourced from reference TRBV15 and TRBJ1-2, is DAMVIQNPRYQVTQFGKPVTLSCSQTLNHNVMYWYQQKSSQAPKLLFHYYDKDFNNEADTPDNFQSRRPNTSFCFLDIRSPGLGDTAMYLCATSRVGRYGYTFGSGTRLTVV.

V gene TRBV11-2 combines with J gene TRBJ2-1, with 11 bases lining up with TRBD1. Germline assignment: CDR1 SGHAT and CDR2 FQNNGV. The length of the CDR3 is 17 residues. After removal of 3 bases from V and 7 bases from J, the junction contained 11 bases not matched to a gene. The CDR3 loop is CASSFLIGTGGDNEQFF. DNA for the CDR3: TGTGCCAGCAGCTTCCTGATCGGGACAGGGGGGGATAATGAGCAGTTCTTC.

The chain is built from TRBV21-1 and TRBJ2-7; TRBD2, the table's D call, lacks a check against the DNA. TRBV21-1 is deemed a pseudogene. The CDR3 runs 17 residues. The CDR3 nucleotides are TGTGCCAGCAGCAACTGGGTTAGTGGAGAGCCCCCCTACGAGCAGTACTTC. This translates into CASSNWVSGEPPYEQYF.

This clonotype was counted many times. The chain employs TRBV5-4 and TRBJ2-7, with unresolved D. The CDR3 is made up of 12 amino acids. Trimming removed 3 bases at V and 2 bases at J, with 6 bases between. CDR1 and CDR2 (germline): SGHNT, YYREEE (reference sequence). The CDR3 DNA reads TGTGCCAGCAGCTCACCCGCCTACGAGCAGTACTTC. It codes for CASSSPAYEQYF.

This clonotype was observed many times. The rearrangement uses TRBV12-3 or TRBV12-4 and TRBJ2-1; D is undetermined. The CDR3 spans 16 residues. V was shortened by 3 bases and J by 0 bases, with 12 bases between the two germline ends. Written as DNA, the CDR3 is TGTGCCAGCAGTTTTAGGATTGGAACCTCCTACAATGAGCAGTTCTTC. This translates into CASSFRIGTSYNEQFF.

The genes are TRBV3-1 and TRBJ2-2; weak D call: TRBD2 (6 bases). The CDR3 is 15 amino acids. Between the trimmed V and J ends, which lost 3 bases and 1 base, there was a span of 9 bases. CDR1 LGHDT and CDR2 YNNKEL come from the germline V gene (reference sequence). CDR3 nucleotide sequence: TGTGCCAGCAGCCACCGGGACTTGAACACCGGGGAGCTGTTTTTT. This codes for CASSHRDLNTGELFF.